These T cell receptor beta chains were read from a single sample in a study of Graves' ophthalmopathy and Graves' hyperthyroidism. TCRdb recomputed calls from the multiplex PCR reads with MiXCR, one row per CDR3 protein. The sample records a few hundred thousand distinct CDR3 sequences, under 40% being singletons. Sequencing used peripheral blood or thyroid tissue (not recorded which). The source of these receptors is an adult man with Graves' hyperthyroidism. The CDR3 runs from the conserved cysteine through the conserved F or W. The D gene is left open where the match is weak. Size is omitted from some rows. Given values are once, few, many or a class for expanded clones.

j_call | v_call | clone_size | d_call | cdr3_length | cdr3_aa | cdr3_nt
TRBJ1-1 | TRBV2 | many | TRBD1 | 14 | CASKTSTGSTEAFF | TGTGCCAGCAAAACGTCGACAGGGAGCACTGAAGCTTTCTTT
TRBJ2-1 | TRBV15 | - | TRBD2 | 16 | CATSRDYGGRDNEQFF | TGTGCCACCAGCAGAGATTACGGGGGGAGGGACAATGAGCAGTTCTTC
TRBJ2-2 | TRBV12-3/TRBV12-4 | - | TRBD2 | 18 | CASRGGVAGGMNTGELFF | TGTGCCAGCAGGGGTGGGGTAGCGGGGGGGATGAACACCGGGGAGCTGTTTTTT
TRBJ2-7 | TRBV5-1 | many | TRBD1 | 14 | CASNPGTVTYEQYF | TGCGCCAGCAACCCCGGGACAGTCACCTACGAGCAGTACTTC
TRBJ1-6 | TRBV7-9 | - | - | 15 | CASSSGQLSGSPLHF | TGTGCCAGCAGCTCCGGACAGCTGTCGGGTTCACCCCTCCACTTT
TRBJ1-1 | TRBV25-1 | - | TRBD1 | 18 | CASSLGGRGRGINTEAFF | TGTGCCAGCAGCTTGGGGGGAAGGGGCAGGGGGATAAACACTGAAGCTTTCTTT
TRBJ1-2 | TRBV29-1 | many | - | 13 | CSVESGGNYGYTF | TGCAGCGTTGAATCTGGGGGGAACTATGGCTACACCTTC
TRBJ1-2 | TRBV30 | - | - | 12 | CAWAGGSGGYTF | TGTGCCTGGGCGGGGGGAAGCGGTGGCTACACCTTC
TRBJ2-5 | TRBV29-1 | - | TRBD2 | 12 | CSVRGGGETQYF | TGCAGCGTTCGCGGGGGGGGTGAGACCCAGTACTTC
TRBJ2-7 | TRBV4-1 | many | - | 13 | CASSPFSHYEQYF | TGCGCCAGCAGCCCCTTCTCTCACTACGAGCAGTACTTC
TRBJ2-7 | TRBV29-1 | - | - | 12 | CSVEQSPYEQYF | TGCAGCGTTGAACAGAGCCCCTACGAGCAGTACTTC
TRBJ1-5 | TRBV11-2 | many | - | 15 | CASSFSPGAVQPQHF | TGTGCCAGCAGCTTTTCACCAGGGGCGGTTCAGCCCCAGCATTTT
TRBJ2-3 | TRBV7-8 | - | - | 15 | CASSVEKAGTDTQYF | TGTGCCAGCAGTGTCGAAAAAGCTGGCACAGATACGCAGTATTTT
TRBJ1-1 | TRBV25-1 | - | TRBD1 | 12 | CALGTENTEAFF | TGTGCCTTGGGGACAGAGAACACTGAAGCTTTCTTT
TRBJ2-6 | TRBV7-8 | - | TRBD2 | 15 | CASSPTGTSANVLTF | TGTGCCAGCAGCCCGACCGGGACTAGCGCCAACGTCCTGACTTTC
TRBJ2-7 | TRBV24-1 | - | TRBD2 | 17 | CATSDKKGLAGDREQYF | TGTGCCACCAGTGATAAAAAGGGACTAGCGGGAGATCGTGAGCAGTACTTC
TRBJ2-7 | TRBV7-9 | - | TRBD1 | 15 | CASSLPATGLREQYF | TGTGCCAGCAGCTTACCTGCGACAGGGTTGAGGGAGCAGTACTTC
TRBJ1-5 | TRBV12-3/TRBV12-4 | few | - | 14 | CASSLGGEDQPQHF | TGTGCCAGCAGTTTGGGGGGAGAGGATCAGCCCCAGCATTTT
TRBJ1-1 | TRBV19 | many | - | 11 | CASITNTEAFF | TGTGCCAGTATTACGAACACTGAAGCTTTCTTT
TRBJ1-2 | TRBV7-2 | - | TRBD1 | 16 | CASSQGAGGANYGYTF | TGTGCCAGCAGCCAGGGTGCAGGGGGCGCAAACTATGGCTACACCTTC
TRBJ1-1 | TRBV15 | once | - | 16 | CATSRGRGGLSTEAFF | TGTGCCACCAGCCGAGGGCGGGGGGGCTTGAGCACTGAAGCTTTCTTT
TRBJ2-5 | TRBV15 | - | TRBD2 | 16 | CATSSSVSGGRETQYF | TGTGCCACCAGCAGTTCCGTTAGCGGGGGGCGCGAGACCCAGTACTTC
TRBJ1-2 | TRBV2 | - | - | 13 | CASSKRGFYGYTF | TGTGCCAGCAGTAAACGGGGATTCTATGGCTACACCTTC
TRBJ2-1 | TRBV12-3/TRBV12-4 | few | TRBD1 | 13 | CASSWDRGNEQFF | TGTGCCAGCAGCTGGGACAGGGGCAATGAGCAGTTCTTC
TRBJ1-1 | TRBV6-5 | many | - | 15 | CASSNQYGGNTEAFF | TGTGCCAGCAGTAACCAGTACGGGGGGAACACTGAAGCTTTCTTT
TRBJ2-2 | TRBV5-1 | - | TRBD2 | 14 | CASPWTSPTEELFF | TGCGCCAGCCCCTGGACTAGCCCTACGGAGGAGCTGTTTTTT
TRBJ2-7 | TRBV7-9 | many | - | 15 | CASSLVGDTSYEQYF | TGTGCCAGCAGCTTAGTGGGGGACACGTCCTACGAGCAGTACTTC
TRBJ1-2 | TRBV5-1 | - | TRBD1 | 16 | CASSLEPGQGATGYTF | TGCGCCAGCAGCTTGGAGCCGGGACAGGGGGCGACCGGCTACACCTTC
TRBJ1-2 | TRBV29-1 | - | - | 13 | CSPRGEVGYGYTF | TGCAGCCCACGGGGGGAGGTTGGCTATGGCTACACCTTC
TRBJ2-5 | TRBV7-8 | many | TRBD1 | 18 | CASSPRGVRQGMKETQYF | TGTGCCAGCAGCCCTAGAGGGGTCAGACAGGGGATGAAAGAGACCCAGTACTTC
TRBJ1-2 | TRBV12-3/TRBV12-4 | many | - | 16 | CASSPYPGRKNYGYTF | TGTGCCAGCAGTCCATATCCGGGACGGAAAAACTATGGCTACACCTTC
TRBJ1-4 | TRBV29-1 | many | - | 13 | CSVRGRLNEKLFF | TGCAGCGTCCGCGGCCGACTTAATGAAAAACTGTTTTTT
TRBJ2-2 | TRBV29-1 | many | TRBD1 | 14 | CSVGQVSNTGELFF | TGCAGCGTGGGACAGGTATCGAACACCGGGGAGCTGTTTTTT
TRBJ1-2 | TRBV10-3 | - | TRBD1 | 15 | CAISGSRGLDYGYTF | TGTGCCATCAGTGGATCCAGGGGGCTCGACTATGGCTACACCTTC
TRBJ2-7 | TRBV7-3 | - | TRBD2 | 12 | CASVGRGDEQYF | TGTGCCAGCGTTGGGAGGGGCGACGAGCAGTACTTC
TRBJ2-1 | TRBV7-8 | few | - | 13 | CASSLAGSREQFF | TGTGCCAGCAGCTTAGCGGGTAGCCGTGAGCAGTTCTTC
TRBJ1-4 | TRBV2 | - | TRBD1 | 15 | CASSLLTGGSEKLFF | TGTGCCAGCAGCCTTCTAACAGGGGGCAGTGAAAAACTGTTTTTT
TRBJ2-7 | TRBV29-1 | many | - | 12 | CSVVPTGYEQYF | TGCAGCGTTGTCCCGACGGGGTACGAGCAGTACTTC
TRBJ2-7 | TRBV4-1 | many | TRBD1 | 14 | CASSQAGQGYEQYF | TGCGCCAGCAGCCAAGCGGGACAGGGTTACGAGCAGTACTTC
TRBJ1-1 | TRBV4-1 | many | - | 16 | CASSTGRRSGHTEAFF | TGCGCCAGCAGCACAGGGAGGCGCTCCGGTCACACTGAAGCTTTCTTT
TRBJ2-5 | TRBV20-1 | - | TRBD2 | 13 | CSAHRTSGGGQYF | TGCAGTGCCCACCGGACTAGCGGAGGGGGCCAGTACTTC
TRBJ1-2 | TRBV25-1 | many | TRBD1 | 13 | CASMARGWHGYTF | TGTGCCAGCATGGCCAGGGGGTGGCATGGCTACACCTTC
TRBJ2-2 | TRBV5-5 | - | - | 16 | CASSVGSGANTGELFF | TGTGCCAGCAGCGTTGGGTCGGGAGCGAACACCGGGGAGCTGTTTTTT
TRBJ2-7 | TRBV18 | - | TRBD2 | 12 | CASSPAGGEQYF | TGTGCCAGCTCACCGGCCGGGGGGGAGCAGTACTTC
TRBJ2-7 | TRBV28 | - | TRBD1 | 17 | CASSPPLGQGQGNEQYF | TGTGCCAGCTCGCCCCCTCTGGGACAGGGGCAGGGCAACGAGCAGTACTTC
TRBJ1-5 | TRBV10-3 | - | TRBD1 | 15 | CASRDRGQPNQPQHF | TGTGCCAGCAGAGACAGGGGACAACCCAATCAGCCCCAGCATTTT
TRBJ2-7 | TRBV6-6 | - | - | 13 | CASSHLGAYEQYF | TGTGCCAGCAGCCACCTGGGAGCCTACGAGCAGTACTTC
TRBJ2-5 | TRBV11-2 | many | - | 15 | CASSLVASYQETQYF | TGTGCCAGCAGCTTAGTCGCGAGTTACCAAGAGACCCAGTACTTC
TRBJ2-2 | TRBV2 | few | TRBD1 | 15 | CASSADRVGTGELFF | TGTGCCAGCAGTGCAGACAGGGTGGGGACCGGGGAGCTGTTTTTT
TRBJ2-7 | TRBV20-1 | - | - | 12 | CSAPQGSYEQYF | TGCAGTGCTCCACAGGGCTCCTACGAGCAGTACTTC
TRBJ1-2 | TRBV12-3/TRBV12-4 | - | - | 16 | CASSQRSRPDNYGYTF | TGTGCCAGCAGCCAGAGGAGCCGGCCGGACAACTATGGCTACACCTTC
TRBJ2-2 | TRBV2 | many | - | 15 | CASSGAGRNTGELFF | TGTGCCAGCAGTGGGGCAGGCCGAAACACCGGGGAGCTGTTTTTT
TRBJ1-2 | TRBV6-5 | many | - | 15 | CASSYPSGGGYGYTF | TGTGCCAGCAGTTACCCCTCCGGGGGCGGCTATGGCTACACCTTC
TRBJ2-2 | TRBV12-3/TRBV12-4 | few | - | 16 | CASRARQIRGTGELFF | TGTGCCAGCAGAGCTCGACAGATAAGGGGCACCGGGGAGCTGTTTTTT
TRBJ2-6 | TRBV9 | - | - | 14 | CASGYGPGANVLTF | TGTGCCAGCGGATACGGGCCTGGGGCCAACGTCCTGACTTTC
TRBJ1-5 | TRBV6-1 | many | - | 16 | CASSEQPGAGNQPQHF | TGTGCCAGCAGTGAACAGCCAGGGGCAGGCAATCAGCCCCAGCATTTT
TRBJ2-2 | TRBV6-5 | few | - | 15 | CASSYEGFGTGELFF | TGTGCCAGCAGTTACGAGGGGTTCGGGACCGGGGAGCTGTTTTTT
TRBJ2-5 | TRBV2 | many | - | 15 | CASSESGTRARTQYF | TGTGCCAGCAGTGAATCGGGCACCAGGGCACGGACCCAGTACTTC
TRBJ1-2 | TRBV6-8 | - | - | 13 | CASSYHAGTGYTF | TGTGCCAGCAGTTACCATGCCGGGACAGGCTACACCTTC